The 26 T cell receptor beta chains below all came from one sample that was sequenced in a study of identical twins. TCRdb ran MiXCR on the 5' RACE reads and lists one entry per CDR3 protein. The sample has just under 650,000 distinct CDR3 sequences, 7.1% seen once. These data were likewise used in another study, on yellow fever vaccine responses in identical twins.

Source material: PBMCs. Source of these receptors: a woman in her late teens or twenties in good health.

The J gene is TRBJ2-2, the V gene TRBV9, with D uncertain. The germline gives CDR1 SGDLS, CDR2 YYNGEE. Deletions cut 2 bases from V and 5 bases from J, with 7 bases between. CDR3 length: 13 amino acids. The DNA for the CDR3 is TGTGCCAGCAGCGTCGACATAACCGGGGAGCTGTTTTTT. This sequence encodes CASSVDITGELFF.

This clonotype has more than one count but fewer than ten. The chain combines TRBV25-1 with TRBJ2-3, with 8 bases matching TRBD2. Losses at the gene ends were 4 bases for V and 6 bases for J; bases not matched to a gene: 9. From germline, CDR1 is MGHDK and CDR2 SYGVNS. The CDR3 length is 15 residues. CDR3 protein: CASSALAGRGDTQYF. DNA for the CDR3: TGTGCCAGCAGTGCCCTAGCGGGTAGAGGGGATACGCAGTATTTT.

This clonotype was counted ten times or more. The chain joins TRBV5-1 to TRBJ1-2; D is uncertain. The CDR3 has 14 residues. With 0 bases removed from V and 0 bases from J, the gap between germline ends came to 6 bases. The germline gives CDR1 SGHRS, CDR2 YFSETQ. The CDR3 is CASSLGSSNYGYTF. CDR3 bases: TGCGCCAGCAGCTTGGGATCGTCTAACTATGGCTACACCTTC.

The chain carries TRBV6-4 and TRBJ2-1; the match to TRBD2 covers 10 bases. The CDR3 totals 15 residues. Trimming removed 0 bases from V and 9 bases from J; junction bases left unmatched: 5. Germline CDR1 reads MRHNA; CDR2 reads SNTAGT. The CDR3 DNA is TGTGCCAGCAGTGACTCAGCGGGGGGGGCTTTTGAGCAGTTCTTC. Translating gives CASSDSAGGAFEQFF.

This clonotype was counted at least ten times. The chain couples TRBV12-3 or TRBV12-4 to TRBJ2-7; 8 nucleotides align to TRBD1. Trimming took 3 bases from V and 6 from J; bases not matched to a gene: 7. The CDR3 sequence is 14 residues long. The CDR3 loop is CASSFSGQGLEQYF. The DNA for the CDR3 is TGTGCCAGCAGTTTTTCTGGACAGGGCCTCGAGCAGTACTTC.

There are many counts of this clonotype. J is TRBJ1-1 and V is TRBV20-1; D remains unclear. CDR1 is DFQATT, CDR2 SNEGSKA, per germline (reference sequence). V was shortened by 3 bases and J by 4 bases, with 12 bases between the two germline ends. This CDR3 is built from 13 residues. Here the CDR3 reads CSASVVRGTEAFF. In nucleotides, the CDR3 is TGCAGTGCTAGCGTTGTGAGAGGCACTGAAGCTTTCTTT.

The CDR3 bases are TGTGCCAGCAGTTTGGGGACAGGGCAGGGCAATCAGCCCCAGCATTTT. Translation: CASSLGTGQGNQPQHF. This chain links TRBV12-3 or TRBV12-4 with TRBJ1-5, with 9 positions matching TRBD1. This CDR3 has 16 residues. V shed 3 bases and J 2 bases; nucleotides not matched to a gene: 5.

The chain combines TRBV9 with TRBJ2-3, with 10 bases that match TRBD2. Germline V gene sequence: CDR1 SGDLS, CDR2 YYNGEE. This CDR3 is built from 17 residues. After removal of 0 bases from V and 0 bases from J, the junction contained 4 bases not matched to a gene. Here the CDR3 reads CASSVGLAGVSTDTQYF. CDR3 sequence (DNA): TGTGCCAGCAGCGTAGGGCTAGCGGGGGTTAGCACAGATACGCAGTATTTT.

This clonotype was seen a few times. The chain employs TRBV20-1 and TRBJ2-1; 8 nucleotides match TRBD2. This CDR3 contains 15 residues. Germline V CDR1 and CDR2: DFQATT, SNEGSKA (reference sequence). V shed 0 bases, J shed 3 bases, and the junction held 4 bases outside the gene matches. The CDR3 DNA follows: TGCAGTGCTAGAGATCTAACTAGCGGCTACAATGAGCAGTTCTTC. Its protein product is CSARDLTSGYNEQFF.

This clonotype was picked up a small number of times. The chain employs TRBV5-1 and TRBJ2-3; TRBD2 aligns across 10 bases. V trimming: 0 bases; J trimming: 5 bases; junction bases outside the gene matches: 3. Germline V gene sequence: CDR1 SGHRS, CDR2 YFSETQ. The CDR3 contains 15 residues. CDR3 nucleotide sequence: TGCGCCAGCAGCTTGGCGGCTAGCGGGAGAGATACGCAGTATTTT. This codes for CASSLAASGRDTQYF.

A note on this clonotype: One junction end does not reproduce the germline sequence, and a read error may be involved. The chain's CDR3 is CACSHWRESYPNTGELFF. CDR3 coding DNA: TGTGCCTGCAGTCATTGGCGTGAGTCCTACCCCAACACCGGGGAGCTGTTTTTT. The chain uses TRBV2 and TRBJ2-2, with no clear D. This CDR3 is built from 18 residues. Germline loops: CDR1 SNHLY, CDR2 FYNNEI.

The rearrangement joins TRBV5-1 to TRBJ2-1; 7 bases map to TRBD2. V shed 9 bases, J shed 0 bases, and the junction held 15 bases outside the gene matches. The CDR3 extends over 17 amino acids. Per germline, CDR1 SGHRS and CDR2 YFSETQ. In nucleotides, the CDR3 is TGCGCCACAGAGAGAGGCGGGAGTGGGTTCTCCTACAATGAGCAGTTCTTC. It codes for CATERGGSGFSYNEQFF.

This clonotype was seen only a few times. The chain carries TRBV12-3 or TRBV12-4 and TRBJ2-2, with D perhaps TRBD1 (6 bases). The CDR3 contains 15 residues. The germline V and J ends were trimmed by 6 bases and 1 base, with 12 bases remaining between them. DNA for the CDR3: TGTGCCAGCAGCGCCGGGACAAGGAACACCGGGGAGCTGTTTTTT. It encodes CASSAGTRNTGELFF.

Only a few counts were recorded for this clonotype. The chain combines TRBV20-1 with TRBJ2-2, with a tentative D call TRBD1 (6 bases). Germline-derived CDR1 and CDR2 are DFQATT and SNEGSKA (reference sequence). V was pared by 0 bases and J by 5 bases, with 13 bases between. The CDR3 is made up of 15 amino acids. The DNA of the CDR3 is TGCAGTGCTAGAGATAGGGGGACGGCGACCGGGGAGCTGTTTTTT. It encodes CSARDRGTATGELFF.

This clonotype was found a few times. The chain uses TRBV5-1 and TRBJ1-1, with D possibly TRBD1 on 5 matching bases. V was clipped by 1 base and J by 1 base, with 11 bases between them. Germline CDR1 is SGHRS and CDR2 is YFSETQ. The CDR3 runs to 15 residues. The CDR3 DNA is TGCGCCAGCAGCTTGAGGGGCAGTACGAACACTGAAGCTTTCTTT. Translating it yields CASSLRGSTNTEAFF.

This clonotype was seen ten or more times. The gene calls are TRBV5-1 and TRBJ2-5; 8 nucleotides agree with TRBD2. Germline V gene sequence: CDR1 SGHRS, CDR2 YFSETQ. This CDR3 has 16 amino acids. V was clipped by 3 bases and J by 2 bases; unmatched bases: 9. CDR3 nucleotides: TGCGCCAGCAGCTGGGGGTCTAGCGGGCAACAAGAGACCCAGTACTTC. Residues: CASSWGSSGQQETQYF.

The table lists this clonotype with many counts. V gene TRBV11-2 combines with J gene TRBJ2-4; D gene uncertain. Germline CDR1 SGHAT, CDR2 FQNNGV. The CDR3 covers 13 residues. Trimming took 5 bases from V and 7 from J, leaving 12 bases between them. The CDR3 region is CASSQDPENIQYF. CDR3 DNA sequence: TGTGCCAGCAGCCAGGACCCGGAGAACATTCAGTACTTC. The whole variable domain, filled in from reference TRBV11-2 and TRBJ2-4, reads EAGVAQSPRYKIIEKRQSVAFWCNPISGHATLYWYQQILGQGPKLLIQFQNNGVVDDSQLPKDRFSAERLKGVDSTLKIQPAKLEDSAVYLCASSQDPENIQYFGAGTRLSVL.

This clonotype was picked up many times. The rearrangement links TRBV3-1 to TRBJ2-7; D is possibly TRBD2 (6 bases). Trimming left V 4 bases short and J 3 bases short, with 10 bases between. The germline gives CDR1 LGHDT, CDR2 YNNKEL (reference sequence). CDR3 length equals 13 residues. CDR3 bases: TGTGCCAGCAGCCCGGGACTCAACTACGAGCAGTACTTC. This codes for CASSPGLNYEQYF.

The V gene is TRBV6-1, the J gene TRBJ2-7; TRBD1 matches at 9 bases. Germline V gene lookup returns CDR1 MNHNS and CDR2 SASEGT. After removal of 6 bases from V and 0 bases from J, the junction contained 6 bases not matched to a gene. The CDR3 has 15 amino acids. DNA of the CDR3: TGTGCCAGCAGCGCCGGGACAGGGAGCTCCTACGAGCAGTACGTC. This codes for CASSAGTGSSYEQYV.

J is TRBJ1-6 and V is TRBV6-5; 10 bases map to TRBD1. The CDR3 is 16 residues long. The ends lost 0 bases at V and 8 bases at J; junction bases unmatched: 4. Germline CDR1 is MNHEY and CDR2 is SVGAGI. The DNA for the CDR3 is TGTGCCAGCAGTTACTCGTACGGGACAGGGGATTCACCCCTCCACTTT. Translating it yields CASSYSYGTGDSPLHF.

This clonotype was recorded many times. The CDR3 sequence: CSVTGQGAPETQYF. CDR3 coding DNA: TGCAGCGTTACTGGACAGGGTGCCCCGGAGACCCAGTACTTC. The chain combines TRBV29-1 with TRBJ2-5; TRBD1 aligns across 8 bases. The CDR3 is made up of 14 amino acids. Germline V lookup: CDR1 SQVTM, CDR2 ANQGSEA. V lost 5 bases, J lost 5 bases, and 10 bases stayed unmatched.

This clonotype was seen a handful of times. CDR3 amino acids: CASSYSTQVYEQYV. The CDR3 DNA reads TGTGCCAGCAGTTACTCAACCCAGGTTTACGAGCAGTACGTC. The chain couples TRBV6-5 to TRBJ2-7; D uncertain. In germline, CDR1 is MNHEY, CDR2 SVGAGI. Trimming took 0 bases from V and 4 from J, leaving 10 bases between them. The length of the CDR3 is 14 residues.

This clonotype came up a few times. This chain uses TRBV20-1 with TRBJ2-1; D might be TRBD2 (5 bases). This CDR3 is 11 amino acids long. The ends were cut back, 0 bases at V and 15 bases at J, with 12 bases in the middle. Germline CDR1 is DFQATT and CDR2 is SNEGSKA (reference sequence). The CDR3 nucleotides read TGCAGTGCTAGAGATAGGGAGAGATGGTTCTTC. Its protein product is CSARDRERWFF.

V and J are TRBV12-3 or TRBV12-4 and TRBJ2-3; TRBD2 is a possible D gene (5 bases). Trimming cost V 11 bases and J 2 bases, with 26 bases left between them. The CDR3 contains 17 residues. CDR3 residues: CAFSSPTSAPNTDTQYF. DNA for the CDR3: TGTGCCTTCAGTTCACCAACTAGTGCCCCTAACACAGATACGCAGTATTTT.

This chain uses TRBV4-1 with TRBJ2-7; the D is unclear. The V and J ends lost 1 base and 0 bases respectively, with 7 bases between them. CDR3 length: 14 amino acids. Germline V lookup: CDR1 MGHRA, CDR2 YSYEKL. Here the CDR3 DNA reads TGCGCCAGCAGCCAAGGGATGTACTCCTACGAGCAGTACGTC. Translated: CASSQGMYSYEQYV.

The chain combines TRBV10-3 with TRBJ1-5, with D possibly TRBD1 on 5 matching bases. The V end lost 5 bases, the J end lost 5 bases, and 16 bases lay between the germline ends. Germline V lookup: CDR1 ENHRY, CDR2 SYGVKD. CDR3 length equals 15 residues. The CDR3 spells CAISKGGRDDQPQHF. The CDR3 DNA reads TGTGCCATCAGTAAAGGAGGCAGGGATGATCAGCCCCAGCATTTT.